This T cell receptor beta chain is drawn from a study of blood T cell repertoires in COVID-19. Measured with immunoSEQ multiplex PCR; TCRdb has only the in-frame clones, and not every one. The profile shows 200,000 to 250,000 clones, 80% to 85% of them singletons. The sequence came from a woman aged 70-85 years with COVID-19, enrolled during active disease. Sequencing input: peripheral blood.

The CDR3 reads CASSGGQGLGYTF. The CDR3 region has the DNA TGTGCCAGCAGCGGGGGACAGGGACTTGGCTACACCTTC. The rearrangement joins TRBV9 to TRBJ1-2; 9 nucleotides match TRBD1. The V and J ends lost 3 bases and 7 bases, in that order; junction bases with no gene match: 4. Germline values: CDR1 SGDLS, CDR2 YYNGEE. The CDR3 is 13 amino acids.